This T cell receptor beta chain derives from a study of blood T cell repertoires in COVID-19. Overall study context: Donors in the United States, Italy and Spain gave samples during acute or convalescent COVID-19. The cDNA or gDNA used as material had been derived from T cells, B-cell-depleted T cells, or PBMCs.

Original data processing: Reference gene primer amplification in the assay estimated nucleated cell counts. Produced via immunoSEQ multiplex PCR; TCRdb's table is partial and in-frame only. V and J calls and clone size follow that table, whereas D and trimming were derived from the DNA. Altogether under 300,000 clones are present, approximately 82% being singletons, with the ten largest covering roughly 5%. The receptor's source is a man at least 80 years old with acute or convalescent COVID-19. The sample was peripheral blood.

This CDR3 is CASRGLGNSPLHF. The CDR3 coding sequence is TGCGCCAGCAGGGGGCTGGGGAATTCACCCCTCCACTTT. The V call is TRBV10-2, the J call TRBJ1-6; D might be TRBD1 (5 bases). The CDR3 covers 13 residues. The germline V gene encodes CDR1 WSHSY and CDR2 SAAADI. V gave up 6 bases and J gave up 7 bases, with 10 bases separating them.